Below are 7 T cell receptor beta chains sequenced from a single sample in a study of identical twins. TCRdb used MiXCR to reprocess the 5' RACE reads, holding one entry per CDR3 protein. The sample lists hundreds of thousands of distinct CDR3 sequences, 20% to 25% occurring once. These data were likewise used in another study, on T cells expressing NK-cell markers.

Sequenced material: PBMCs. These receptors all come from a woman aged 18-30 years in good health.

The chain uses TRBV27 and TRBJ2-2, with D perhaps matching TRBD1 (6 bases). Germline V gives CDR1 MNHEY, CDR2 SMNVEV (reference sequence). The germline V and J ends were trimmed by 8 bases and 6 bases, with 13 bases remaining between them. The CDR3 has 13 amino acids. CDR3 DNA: TGTGCCAGCGGTGCAGGGGTCCCCGGGGAGCTGTTTTTT. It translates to CASGAGVPGELFF.

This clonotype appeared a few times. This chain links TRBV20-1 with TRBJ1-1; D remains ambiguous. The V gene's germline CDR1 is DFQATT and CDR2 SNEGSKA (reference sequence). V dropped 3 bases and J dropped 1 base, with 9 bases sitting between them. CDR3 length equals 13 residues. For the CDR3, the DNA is TGCAGTGCTAGGAGGTCCACGAACACTGAAGCTTTCTTT. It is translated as CSARRSTNTEAFF.

This CDR3 is CASRRVGNPLDYEQYF. CDR3 in DNA: TGCGCCAGCAGGCGGGTCGGTAATCCTCTGGACTACGAGCAGTACTTC. The chain recombines TRBV5-1 with TRBJ2-7, with a possible D match to TRBD2 (5 bases). V was trimmed by 5 bases and J by 3 bases, leaving 21 bases between them. CDR3 size: 16 residues. Germline CDR1 SGHRS, CDR2 YFSETQ.

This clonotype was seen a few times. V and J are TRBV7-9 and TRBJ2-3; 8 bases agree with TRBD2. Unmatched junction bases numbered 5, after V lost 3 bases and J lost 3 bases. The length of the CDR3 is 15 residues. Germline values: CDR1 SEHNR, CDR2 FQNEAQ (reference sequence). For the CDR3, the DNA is TGTGCCAGCAGCTTCCCGGGACTAGGGACAGATACGCAGTATTTT. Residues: CASSFPGLGTDTQYF. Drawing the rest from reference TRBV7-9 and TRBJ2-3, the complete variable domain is DTGVSQNPRHKITKRGQNVTFRCDPISEHNRLYWYRQTLGQGPEFLTYFQNEAQLEKSRLLSDRFSAERPKGSFSTLEIQRTEQGDSAMYLCASSFPGLGTDTQYFGPGTRLTVL.

The CDR3 DNA reads as TGTGCCAGCAGCTTAGAGACGGAGTGGGGACTTTACGAGCAGTACTTC. Translated: CASSLETEWGLYEQYF. V and J are TRBV7-9 and TRBJ2-7, with TRBD2 as a possible D gene (6 bases). Trimming cost V 1 base and J 4 bases, with 17 bases left between them. CDR1 is SEHNR, CDR2 FQNEAQ, per germline (reference sequence). The length of the CDR3 is 16 residues.

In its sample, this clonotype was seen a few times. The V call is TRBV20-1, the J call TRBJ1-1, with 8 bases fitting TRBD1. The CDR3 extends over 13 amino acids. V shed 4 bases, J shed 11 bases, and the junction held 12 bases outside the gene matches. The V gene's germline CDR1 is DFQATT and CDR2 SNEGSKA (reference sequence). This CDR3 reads CSAKETGAYMAFF. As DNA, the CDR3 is TGCAGTGCTAAAGAGACAGGGGCGTATATGGCTTTCTTT.

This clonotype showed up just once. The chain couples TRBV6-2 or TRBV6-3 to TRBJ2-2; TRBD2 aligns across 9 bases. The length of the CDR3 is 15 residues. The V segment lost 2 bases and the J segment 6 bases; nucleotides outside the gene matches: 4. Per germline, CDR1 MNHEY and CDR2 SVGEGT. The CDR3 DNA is TGTGCCAGCAGTTACCGCGGGAGGGCCCCCGGGGAGCTGTTTTTT. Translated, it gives CASSYRGRAPGELFF.